The T cell receptor beta chain under discussion was sequenced for a study of T cells after yellow fever vaccination. The study made its TCR cDNA through 5'RACE template switching. That step introduced a universal primer site along with UMIs. TCRdb re-analysed the 5' RACE reads in MiXCR, keeping a single row per CDR3 protein. The top ten hold under 20% of the sample, which has hundreds of thousands of distinct CDR3 sequences, 8% to 10% seen once. On this clonotype itself: Its antigen is not known. Relative to the germline gene, one junction end is altered; a read error may explain this.

General study points: Though weaker, the secondary response peaked faster, on day 5 versus 15.

The CDR3 has 13 amino acids. CDR1 SGHTA and CDR2 FQGTGA come from the germline V gene. The chain couples TRBV7-3 to TRBJ2-1; 9 bases line up with TRBD1. Sequencing used PBMCs, obtained on the day of the first yellow fever vaccination. This sequence originates from a man younger than 30 who received the YFV17D yellow fever vaccine. The CDR3 nucleotides read TGTGCCAGCAGCTTGGACAGGGGCCCGGAGCGGTTCTTC. This codes for CASSLDRGPERFF.